Shown below are 17 T cell receptor beta chains from a single sample sequenced in a study of cytomegalovirus exposure and HLA in healthy donors (dated by TCRdb to the late 2010s). The protocol used for the library was the immunoSEQ multiplex PCR assay. A mixture of 60 forward primers for TCR Vbeta segments and 13 reverse primers for TCR Jbeta segments was used in the multiplex PCR. Here the immuneACCESS table is served through TCRdb, limited to in-frame sequences with V and J called. Missing clones are a known gap in these copies; in checked studies unresolved V genes cover under half, and the rest lacks a known reason. For this sample the table gives roughly 100,000 clones, of which 71% were detected only once. 2.8% of the sample lies in the top ten. Sequences were obtained from PBMCs. The receptors were gathered from a female donor in good health and CMV-seronegative.

The CDR3 DNA is TGCAGCGTTGTCCCCAGCGGTAGCTACACAGATACGCAGTATTTT. Encoded protein: CSVVPSGSYTDTQYF. The rearrangement uses TRBV29-1 and TRBJ2-3, with a possible D match to TRBD2 (5 bases). Germline V gene sequence: CDR1 SQVTM, CDR2 ANQGSEA. The CDR3 runs 15 residues. V was trimmed by 4 bases and J by 2 bases, leaving 16 bases between them.

The chain links TRBV4-3 to TRBJ1-2; D is unresolved. The CDR3 length is 15 residues. V lost 1 base, J lost 4 bases, and 13 bases lay in between. Germline V lookup: CDR1 LGHNA, CDR2 YSLEER. DNA of the CDR3: TGCGCCAGCAGCCAAGGGGCGGGTTCAACCTATGGCTACACCTTC. Amino acid sequence: CASSQGAGSTYGYTF.

The CDR3: CASSSGAGFNEQFF. The CDR3, as DNA: TGTGCCAGCAGCTCAGGAGCGGGATTCAATGAGCAGTTCTTC. The J gene is TRBJ2-1, the V gene TRBV7-9, with 7 bases that match TRBD2. The CDR3 runs 14 residues. The germline V gene encodes CDR1 SEHNR and CDR2 FQNEAQ (reference sequence). Unmatched junction bases numbered 6, after V lost 4 bases and J lost 6 bases.

This clone showed up just a few times. This rearrangement joins TRBV4-1 to TRBJ2-5, with TRBD2 matching over 10 bases. Near its end, the DNA agrees better with TRBJ2-7, so the J call may be wrong. Germline V gene data show CDR1 as MGHRA and CDR2 as YSYEKL. CDR3 length: 16 residues. The CDR3 sequence is CASSPPALAGAYEQYF. In nucleotides, the CDR3 is TGCGCCAGCAGCCCGCCTGCGCTAGCGGGAGCCTACGAGCAGTACTTC.

This clone has just one count. The chain is built from TRBV19 and TRBJ2-3; TRBD1 agrees at 10 bases. This CDR3 spans 17 amino acids. Trimming cost V 3 bases and J 2 bases; bases outside gene matches: 8. CDR1 is LNHDA, CDR2 SQIVND, per germline (reference sequence). The CDR3 coding sequence is TGTGCCAGTAGTATCCTGGGACAGGGGCCCTACACAGATACGCAGTATTTT. It encodes CASSILGQGPYTDTQYF.

The sample holds one count of this clone. Here the CDR3 DNA reads TGTGCCAGCAGCCTATACGGCTCTGGAAACACCATATATTTT. Protein: CASSLYGSGNTIYF. The chain carries TRBV7-2 and TRBJ1-3; D is ambiguous. The CDR3 is 14 residues long. Between the trimmed V and J ends, which lost 5 bases and 0 bases, there was a span of 8 bases. Per germline, CDR1 SGHTA and CDR2 FQGNSA.

V gene TRBV7-6 combines with J gene TRBJ2-5, with D maybe TRBD1 (6 bases). Germline V gene data show CDR1 as SGHVS and CDR2 as FNYEAQ. Trimming left V 2 bases short and J 2 bases short, with 12 bases between. CDR3 size: 15 residues. The CDR3 sequence: CASSLWSGQQETQYF. The CDR3 bases are TGTGCCAGCAGCTTATGGTCCGGACAGCAAGAGACCCAGTACTTC.

This sequence joins TRBV15 and TRBJ1-1, with D possibly TRBD1 on 5 matching bases. Trimming cost V 2 bases and J 5 bases, with 15 bases left between them. This CDR3 spans 15 amino acids. Per germline, CDR1 LNHNV and CDR2 YYDKDF (reference sequence). The CDR3 here is CATSRWRLGGTEAFF. CDR3 DNA: TGTGCCACCAGCAGATGGAGGTTGGGGGGAACTGAAGCTTTCTTT.

This clone turned up a few times. The chain joins TRBV4-2 to TRBJ2-7; D remains unclear. This CDR3 is 17 amino acids long. The germline gives CDR1 LGHNA, CDR2 YNFKEQ. V lost 1 base, J lost 0 bases, and 16 bases lay in between. The CDR3 reads CASSQGDRHSTSYEQYF. In DNA form, the CDR3 reads TGTGCCAGCAGCCAAGGAGATAGACATTCGACCTCCTACGAGCAGTACTTC.

The chain employs TRBV4-2 and TRBJ1-5, with D perhaps TRBD1 (6 bases). The CDR3 totals 15 residues. The germline CDR1 and CDR2 sequences are LGHNA and YNFKEQ. The V and J ends lost 4 bases and 2 bases respectively, with 12 bases between them. The CDR3 coding sequence is TGTGCCAGCAGCCCGAACAGGGACGGCAATCAGCCCCAGCATTTT. It encodes CASSPNRDGNQPQHF.

This clone has only a few counts. This sequence joins TRBV28 and TRBJ2-6, with a tentative D call TRBD1 (6 bases). Germline lookup yields CDR1 MDHEN and CDR2 SYDVKM. V was trimmed by 5 bases and J by 0 bases, leaving 23 bases between them. The CDR3 loop spans 20 amino acids. Here the CDR3 DNA reads TGTGCCAGCAGTACCTACTACAGGGCCCCCGGCGTCTCTGGGGCCAACGTCCTGACTTTC. The encoded protein is CASSTYYRAPGVSGANVLTF.

This clone was picked up a small number of times. The chain carries TRBV6-1 and TRBJ1-4; tentative D call: TRBD1 (6 bases). The V and J ends lost 5 bases and 8 bases respectively, with 15 bases between them. Germline V gene sequence: CDR1 MNHNS, CDR2 SASEGT. The CDR3 spans 14 residues. This CDR3 is CASSNRAGGEKLFF. As DNA, the CDR3 is TGTGCCAGCAGTAACAGGGCAGGCGGAGAAAAACTGTTTTTT.

The rearrangement uses TRBV10-3 and TRBJ2-5; 8 positions agree with TRBD1. The assigned J gene may be wrong: the sequence end matches TRBJ2-7 better. Germline V gene lookup returns CDR1 ENHRY and CDR2 SYGVKD. This CDR3 region has 13 residues. Here the CDR3 DNA reads TGTGCCATAGGAGGGACAGGTTCCTACGAGCAGTACTTC. As protein: CAIGGTGSYEQYF.

V gene TRBV30 combines with J gene TRBJ1-2, with a tentative D call TRBD1 (5 bases). V was trimmed by 1 base and J by 8 bases, leaving 14 bases between them. The V gene's germline CDR1 is GTSNPN and CDR2 SVGIG (reference sequence). This CDR3 contains 13 residues. The CDR3 DNA is TGTGCCTGGAGTGACGACAGCTTTGGGGGCTACACCTTC. This sequence encodes CAWSDDSFGGYTF. Combining the CDR3 with reference TRBV30 and TRBJ1-2 gives the whole variable domain SQTIHQWPATLVQPVGSPLSLECTVEGTSNPNLYWYRQAAGRGLQLLFYSVGIGQISSEVPQNLSASRPQDRQFILSSKKLLLSDSGFYLCAWSDDSFGGYTFGSGTRLTVV.

This clone was picked up a small number of times. The chain couples TRBV6-4 to TRBJ2-3; the match to TRBD2 covers 10 bases. The germline V gene encodes CDR1 MRHNA and CDR2 SNTAGT. This CDR3 has 16 amino acids. The V gene end was trimmed by 0 bases and the J gene end by 8 bases; junction bases not matched to a gene: 8. CDR3 in amino acids: CASSDSMASGSGTQYF. As DNA, the CDR3 is TGTGCCAGCAGTGACTCGATGGCTAGCGGGAGTGGTACGCAGTATTTT.

The chain joins TRBV5-1 to TRBJ1-3, with 8 bases fitting TRBD1. V lost 0 bases to trimming and J lost 4 bases; unmatched junction nucleotides: 6. Germline V gives CDR1 SGHRS, CDR2 YFSETQ. The CDR3 has 16 amino acids. The CDR3 sequence is CASSLGGTGFGNTIYF. CDR3 nucleotide sequence: TGCGCCAGCAGCTTGGGGGGGACAGGTTTCGGAAACACCATATATTTT. Using reference TRBV5-1 and TRBJ1-3 for the parts outside the CDR3, the full variable domain is KAGVTQTPRYLIKTRGQQVTLSCSPISGHRSVSWYQQTPGQGLQFLFEYFSETQRNKGNFPGRFSGRQFSNSRSEMNVSTLELGDSALYLCASSLGGTGFGNTIYFGEGSWLTVV.

This clone was seen a few times. J is TRBJ2-1 and V is TRBV4-1; 9 bases fit TRBD2. The CDR3 spans 17 residues. Germline V gene data show CDR1 as MGHRA and CDR2 as YSYEKL. Trimming took 1 base from V and 7 from J; bases not matched to a gene: 11. The CDR3 region has the DNA TGCGCCAGCAGCCAAGGGGCTTTTGCGGGAGGGCGGAATGAGCAGTTCTTC. It translates to CASSQGAFAGGRNEQFF.